This TCR beta chain was recovered during a study of blood T cells in healthy people across ages. Study results and caveats: Comparison with aged donors showed that long-lived donors had more naive CD4+ cells and higher diversity.

The CDR3 runs to 15 residues. The germline CDR1 and CDR2 sequences are SEHNR and FQNEAQ (reference sequence). With 4 bases removed from V and 9 bases from J, the gap between germline ends came to 19 bases. Donor samples were obtained from healthy Caucasian individuals from Russia, aged 6 to 90. Primers used in a second PCR of roughly 6 to 11 cycles were a sample-barcoded 5' primer and a J-beta primer mix. Each CDR3 protein is one row after TCRdb ran MiXCR on the 5' RACE reads. The table shows roughly 1,100,000 distinct CDR3 sequences, with roughly 24% occurring only once. Remarks on this clonotype: Antigen: not known.

These sequences were also reported in another study, on T cells of mothers and their children.

Material: blood. The gene calls are TRBV7-9 and TRBJ2-1; D possibly matches TRBD1 or TRBD2 (5 bases each). This clonotype was sampled from a girl aged 2-10 years in good health. CDR3 region: CASSSWGRVRGEQFF. Written as DNA, the CDR3 is TGTGCCAGCAGCTCGTGGGGACGGGTGAGGGGTGAGCAGTTCTTC.